This TCR beta chain was sequenced in a study of blood T cell repertoires in COVID-19. The overall study: Sample material is recorded as cDNA or gDNA derived from T cells, B-cell-depleted T cells, or PBMCs.

Trimming took 9 bases from V and 6 from J, leaving 21 bases between them. CDR3 size: 14 residues. Germline loops: CDR1 SGHRS, CDR2 YFSETQ. In the original processing: How many nucleated cells were present was estimated from reference gene primer amplification. Sequencing was performed with immunoSEQ multiplex PCR; in TCRdb, only in-frame clones are kept and a portion is missing. The D gene and trimming were derived from the DNA, and the V and J assignments and clone size from that table. The sample carries about 16,000 clones, 70% to 90% recorded once. V and J are TRBV5-1 and TRBJ1-2; D may be TRBD1 (6 bases). Source material: peripheral blood. This sequence was found in an older man with acute or convalescent COVID-19. Here the CDR3 reads CATQSLTGLDGYTF. CDR3 DNA sequence: TGCGCCACCCAAAGCCTTACAGGGTTGGATGGCTACACCTTC.